A single sample is the source of the 31 T cell receptor beta chains below, sequenced in a study of human T cells and chemical hapten exposure. Time point noted: pre-sensitization, week 0. Treatment reported: therapeutic diphenylcyclopropenone sensitization with weekly scalp DPC. TCRdb reprocessed the RACE reads via MiXCR and lists one record per CDR3 protein. This table holds tens of thousands of distinct CDR3 sequences, around 7% found once. Sequencing was performed on whole blood, taken in connection with sensitization to the hapten diphenylcyclopropenone (DPC). These receptors came from a woman aged 25-40 years with alopecia areata. Some clones in this sample may be carry-over from other donors' samples.

The sample holds a few counts of this clonotype. V and J are TRBV7-7 and TRBJ1-1; weak D call: TRBD1 (5 bases). V lost 2 bases and J 6 bases, leaving 10 bases between the germline ends. Per germline, CDR1 SSHAT and CDR2 FNYEAQ (reference sequence). The CDR3 spans 13 residues. The CDR3 DNA follows: TGTGCCAGCAGCTTACTCAGGGCGTCTGAAGCTTTCTTT. It codes for CASSLLRASEAFF.

This clonotype occurred many times. The chain combines TRBV3-1 with TRBJ1-5; D call uncertain. The V end lost 2 bases, the J end lost 7 bases, and 15 bases lay between the germline ends. CDR1 is LGHDT, CDR2 YNNKEL, per germline (reference sequence). CDR3 length: 15 residues. The CDR3 here is CASSQRGPMSQPQHF. CDR3 in DNA: TGTGCCAGCAGCCAAAGAGGACCGATGTCCCAGCCCCAGCATTTT.

Comments on this clonotype: This clone may be a read error of a much larger clone one base away. The chain has TRBV30 and TRBJ1-1; unclear D gene. This CDR3 contains 12 residues. CDR1 GTSNPN and CDR2 SVGIG come from the germline V gene (reference sequence). The CDR3 spells CAWTLQNTEAIF. The CDR3 DNA reads TGTGCCTGGACTCTTCAGAACACTGAAGCTATCTTT.

This clonotype has a count of ten or more. This chain joins TRBV29-1 and TRBJ2-1, with D possibly TRBD2 on 5 matching bases. Trimming stripped 5 bases from V and 2 bases from J, with 10 bases between. CDR3 size: 13 residues. Germline CDR1 is SQVTM and CDR2 is ANQGSEA. CDR3 coding DNA: TGCAGCGTTAGTAGGAGGACCTACAATGAGCAGTTCTTC. Translated, it gives CSVSRRTYNEQFF.

Many counts were recorded for this clonotype. CDR3 nucleotide sequence: TGTGCCAGCAGCTTGCCGGGGGGAAACACCATATATTTT. It is translated as CASSLPGGNTIYF. The chain uses TRBV7-2 and TRBJ1-3; D remains ambiguous. CDR1 and CDR2 from the germline V gene are SGHTA and FQGNSA. This CDR3 spans 13 amino acids. V dropped 3 bases and J dropped 4 bases, with 7 bases sitting between them.

This clonotype was recorded at least ten times. This sequence joins TRBV2 and TRBJ2-5; no reliable D call. Between the trimmed V and J ends, which lost 11 bases and 4 bases, there was a span of 17 bases. In germline, CDR1 is SNHLY, CDR2 FYNNEI. The CDR3 loop spans 13 amino acids. The CDR3 coding sequence is TGTGCCGCCTCATTGGGTTTTGCAGAGACCCAGTACTTC. As protein: CAASLGFAETQYF.

This clonotype occurred many times. One junction end does not reproduce the germline sequence, and a read error may be involved. CDR3 in amino acids: CASSSDRGPPNF. In DNA, the CDR3 is TGTGCCAGCAGCTCCGACAGGGGACCGCCGAATTTT. The chain joins TRBV7-9 to TRBJ2-3; 8 nucleotides line up with TRBD1. CDR1 and CDR2 from the germline V gene are SEHNR and FQNEAQ (reference sequence). The CDR3 is 12 residues long.

This clonotype is a singleton in its sample. A single base separates this from a much larger clone, so it may be a read error. The chain carries TRBV20-1 and TRBJ2-4; D might be TRBD1 (6 bases). This CDR3 contains 18 residues. Per germline, CDR1 DFQATT and CDR2 SNEGSKA (reference sequence). CDR3 sequence (DNA): TGCAGTGCTAGATCCCTACAGGGTTGGGCATGGGCCAAAAACATTCAGTGCTTC. It translates to CSARSLQGWAWAKNIQCF.

In its sample, this clonotype was seen many times. The CDR3 nucleotides are TGCGCCAGCAGGCAACCCCTTGCCCGGGGGGCGGAAGCTTTCTTT. It translates to CASRQPLARGAEAFF. The chain has TRBV4-1 and TRBJ1-1, with D possibly being TRBD1 (6 bases). V was shortened by 6 bases and J by 8 bases, with 22 bases between the two germline ends. CDR1 is MGHRA and CDR2 is YSYEKL in the germline V gene. The CDR3 loop spans 15 amino acids.

The table lists this clonotype with many counts. This sequence joins TRBV29-1 and TRBJ1-4; the D is unclear. Germline CDR1 is SQVTM and CDR2 is ANQGSEA. Trimming cost V 6 bases and J 1 base, with 3 bases left between them. The CDR3 has 11 residues. DNA for the CDR3: TGCAGCGTCGTAACTAATGAAAAACTGTTTTTT. Amino acids: CSVVTNEKLFF.

This clonotype was counted many times. This rearrangement joins TRBV27 to TRBJ1-1; a possible D gene is TRBD1 (6 bases). Trimming removed 6 bases at V and 7 bases at J, with 15 bases between. Looked up from germline, CDR1 is MNHEY and CDR2 is SMNVEV (reference sequence). The CDR3 length is 13 residues. The CDR3 loop is CASRRTATIEAFF. The CDR3 DNA reads TGTGCCAGCAGGCGGACAGCAACCATTGAAGCTTTCTTT.

Ten or more counts support this clonotype. The rearrangement links TRBV7-3 to TRBJ1-1, with D possibly TRBD1 on 6 matching bases. Per the germline V gene, CDR1 is SGHTA and CDR2 is FQGTGA. The germline V and J ends were trimmed by 5 bases and 6 bases, with 13 bases remaining between them. CDR3 length: 13 amino acids. This CDR3 reads CASSTDRRAEAFF. The CDR3 bases are TGTGCCAGCAGCACGGACAGAAGGGCTGAAGCTTTCTTT.

The table lists this clonotype with many counts. This chain uses TRBV18 with TRBJ2-7; TRBD1 might be the D (6 bases). CDR1 and CDR2 from the germline V gene are KGHSH and LQKENI. V lost 3 bases and J 1 base, leaving 13 bases between the germline ends. There are 15 residues in the CDR3. CDR3: CASSPLGALSYEQYF. DNA of the CDR3: TGTGCCAGCTCACCTTTGGGGGCTCTGTCCTACGAGCAGTACTTC.

In the case of this clonotype: A much larger clone differs by one base, so this may be a read error. This chain links TRBV6-4 with TRBJ2-3, with TRBD2 matching over 7 bases. V gave up 1 base and J gave up 2 bases; unmatched junction bases: 6. Germline V gives CDR1 MRHNA, CDR2 SNTAGT. The CDR3 extends over 16 amino acids. CDR3 residues: CASSDFAGESTDTQYF. The CDR3 region has the DNA TGTGCCAGCAGTGACTTTGCGGGGGAATCCACAGATACGCAGTATTTT.

This clonotype appeared many times. The V and J genes are TRBV5-6 and TRBJ1-5, with D unclear. The germline CDR1 and CDR2 sequences are SGHDT and YYEEEE. The ends were cut back, 4 bases at V and 2 bases at J, with 10 bases in the middle. The CDR3 contains 14 residues. As DNA, the CDR3 is TGTGCCAGCAGCGTTCTACGGGGCAATCAGCCCCAGCATTTT. It codes for CASSVLRGNQPQHF.

This clonotype was seen at least ten times. The chain has TRBV6-6 and TRBJ1-5; TRBD1 matches 7 bases. V was clipped by 0 bases and J by 4 bases; unmatched bases: 6. The CDR3 contains 16 residues. The germline V gene encodes CDR1 MNHNY and CDR2 SVGAGI (reference sequence). The CDR3 is CASSYSTQGGNQPQHF. CDR3 coding DNA: TGTGCCAGCAGTTACTCAACGCAGGGGGGGAATCAGCCCCAGCATTTT.

V usage is TRBV3-1 and J usage is TRBJ1-3, with D unclear. CDR3 length: 14 residues. CDR1 and CDR2 from the germline V gene are LGHDT and YNNKEL (reference sequence). Trimming took off 0 bases at V and 3 bases at J, with 6 bases between the two ends. CDR3 loop: CASSQEPIGNTIYF. The CDR3 bases are TGTGCCAGCAGCCAAGAACCTATTGGAAACACCATATATTTT.

There are a few counts of this clonotype. This chain links TRBV14 with TRBJ2-2, with TRBD2 matching 8 bases. CDR1 and CDR2 (germline): SGHDN, FVKESK. V was pared by 4 bases and J by 3 bases, with 10 bases of the junction left unmatched. This CDR3 contains 17 residues. The CDR3 sequence: CASSPKPGLVDTGELFF. As DNA, the CDR3 is TGTGCCAGCAGCCCGAAACCGGGACTAGTTGACACCGGGGAGCTGTTTTTT.

This clonotype came up many times. This CDR3 is CASSQGSTDTQYF. DNA of the CDR3: TGTGCCAGCAGTCAGGGGTCCACAGATACGCAGTATTTT. The chain has TRBV2 and TRBJ2-3; perhaps TRBD1 as D (6 bases). In germline, CDR1 is SNHLY, CDR2 FYNNEI. CDR3 length equals 13 residues. V shed 5 bases and J shed 2 bases, with 8 bases lying between them.

The table lists this clonotype with many counts. CDR3 sequence reads: CASSGVRTGELFF. Written as DNA, the CDR3 is TGTGCCAGCAGCGGGGTGAGAACCGGGGAGCTGTTTTTT. This sequence joins TRBV9 and TRBJ2-2; D is uncertain. CDR3 size: 13 residues. Per the germline V gene, CDR1 is SGDLS and CDR2 is YYNGEE. Trimming shortened V by 3 bases and J by 5 bases, and 8 bases separated the two germline ends. Drawing the rest from reference TRBV9 and TRBJ2-2, the complete variable domain is DSGVTQTPKHLITATGQRVTLRCSPRSGDLSVYWYQQSLDQGLQFLIQYYNGEERAKGNILERFSAQQFPDLHSELNLSSLELGDSALYFCASSGVRTGELFFGEGSRLTVL.

A word on this clonotype: This may stem from a read error, because a much larger clone lies one nucleotide away. The chain couples TRBV7-8 to TRBJ2-1; D is ambiguous. Trimming pared 9 bases from V and 2 bases from J, leaving 20 bases between. Germline CDR1 and CDR2: SGHVS and FQNEAQ. The CDR3 has 16 amino acids. The CDR3 DNA reads TGTGCCAGAAGCCGCACTTCAAACAGCGCCTACAATGAGCAGTTCTTC. Its translation: CARSRTSNSAYNEQFF.

This clonotype was detected ten times or more. One end of the junction does not line up with germline, which may come from a read error. The chain links TRBV30 to TRBJ2-7; 7 nucleotides match TRBD2. This CDR3 comprises 14 residues. The germline CDR1 and CDR2 sequences are GTSNPN and SVGIG (reference sequence). The CDR3 region is CAWNIRRGYPRLNF. CDR3 bases: TGTGCCTGGAACATAAGGCGGGGGTACCCGCGCTTGAACTTC.

This clonotype was seen repeatedly, ten times or more. The rearrangement joins TRBV4-2 to TRBJ2-1; tentative D call: TRBD1 (6 bases). Germline V lookup: CDR1 LGHNA, CDR2 YNFKEQ. This CDR3 has 15 amino acids. Trimming took off 4 bases at V and 4 bases at J, with 14 bases between the two ends. The DNA of the CDR3 is TGTGCCAGCAGCCCGGACAGATTAAATTACAATGAGCAGTTCTTC. Amino acids: CASSPDRLNYNEQFF.

This clonotype has a count of ten or more. In nucleotides, the CDR3 is TGTGCCAGCTCACCCGGGGGCAACTATGGCTACACCTTC. Protein: CASSPGGNYGYTF. This chain connects TRBV18 to TRBJ1-2; perhaps TRBD1 as D (6 bases). The ends were cut back, 3 bases at V and 2 bases at J, with 7 bases in the middle. The CDR3 has 13 residues. Per germline, CDR1 KGHSH and CDR2 LQKENI.

The chain couples TRBV5-1 to TRBJ2-3, with D perhaps assigned TRBD1 or TRBD2 (5 bases each). Trimming removed 4 bases from V and 3 bases from J, with 15 bases in between. The CDR3 spans 15 residues. From germline, CDR1 is SGHRS and CDR2 YFSETQ. The CDR3 spells CASSPQRGLTDTQYF. The CDR3 nucleotides are TGCGCCAGCAGCCCCCAACGGGGCCTGACAGATACGCAGTATTTT.

At least ten counts were recorded for this clonotype. This chain connects TRBV5-1 to TRBJ2-3; D unresolved. The CDR3 covers 15 residues. Germline CDR1 is SGHRS and CDR2 is YFSETQ. V was shortened by 4 bases and J by 1 base, with 13 bases between the two germline ends. The CDR3 nucleotides are TGCGCCAGCAGCGCCGGATGGCAGGGCACAGATACGCAGTATTTT. The encoded protein is CASSAGWQGTDTQYF.

In this sample, this clonotype turned up many times. This rearrangement joins TRBV20-1 to TRBJ2-3, with 7 nucleotides matching TRBD2. The length of the CDR3 is 15 residues. After removal of 3 bases from V and 1 base from J, the junction contained 7 bases not matched to a gene. The germline V gene has CDR1 DFQATT and CDR2 SNEGSKA (reference sequence). The CDR3 DNA reads as TGCAGTGCTAGTAAAGCGGGGTCGGGCACAGATACGCAGTATTTT. Translated, it gives CSASKAGSGTDTQYF.

This clonotype was found many times. The chain uses TRBV3-1 and TRBJ2-1; TRBD2 aligns across 7 bases. V shed 0 bases, J shed 6 bases, and the junction held 2 bases outside the gene matches. Germline CDR1 LGHDT, CDR2 YNNKEL (reference sequence). The CDR3 runs to 14 residues. As DNA, the CDR3 is TGTGCCAGCAGCCAAGAAGCGGGGTCCAATGAGCAGTTCTTC. It specifies CASSQEAGSNEQFF.

The chain combines TRBV7-9 with TRBJ2-2; TRBD1 aligns across 8 bases. The germline V gene encodes CDR1 SEHNR and CDR2 FQNEAQ (reference sequence). The CDR3 extends over 15 amino acids. V was pared by 4 bases and J by 4 bases, with 5 bases of the junction left unmatched. DNA of the CDR3: TGTGCCAGCAGCTCGGACAGGGCGCGCACCGGGGAGCTGTTTTTT. As protein: CASSSDRARTGELFF. The whole variable domain, filled in from reference TRBV7-9 and TRBJ2-2, reads DTGVSQNPRHKITKRGQNVTFRCDPISEHNRLYWYRQTLGQGPEFLTYFQNEAQLEKSRLLSDRFSAERPKGSFSTLEIQRTEQGDSAMYLCASSSDRARTGELFFGEGSRLTVL.

This rearrangement joins TRBV9 to TRBJ1-2, with D tentatively TRBD1 (6 bases). The CDR3 runs to 15 residues. Trimming removed 1 base from V and 1 base from J, with 11 bases in between. Germline CDR1 reads SGDLS; CDR2 reads YYNGEE. The DNA for the CDR3 is TGTGCCAGCAGCGTATCAGGGGCTCTTAACTATGGCTACACCTTC. Its protein is CASSVSGALNYGYTF.

The chain links TRBV2 to TRBJ1-2; D is perhaps TRBD1 (6 bases). The V gene lost 2 bases and the J gene lost 5 bases, with 9 bases spanning the gap. Per germline, CDR1 SNHLY and CDR2 FYNNEI. CDR3 length: 13 residues. CDR3 sequence (DNA): TGTGCCAGCAGTGAATACAGGGAGTATGGCTACACCTTC. Its protein is CASSEYREYGYTF.